These 28 T cell receptor beta chains were all obtained from the same sample, sequenced in a study of regulatory and conventional T cells in breast cancer. Each CDR3 protein gets one entry after TCRdb re-called the PCR reads with MiXCR. Of over 1,000 distinct CDR3 sequences in the sample, roughly 42% were seen once. The sample consisted of regulatory T cells from blood. The origin of the receptors is a female donor with breast cancer.

Remarks on this clonotype: It is likely a read error, because the conserved phenylalanine at the end of the CDR3 is missing. The chain recombines TRBV20-1 with TRBJ2-3; 8 bases line up with TRBD2. The CDR3 is 15 amino acids. Germline V gene sequence: CDR1 DFQATT, CDR2 SNEGSKA (reference sequence). With V trimmed by 0 bases and J by 6 bases, 8 bases remained unmatched. The CDR3 region has the DNA TGCAGTGCTAGAGACGGATCTAGCGGGCCGGATACGCAGTATCTT. Protein sequence: CSARDGSSGPDTQYL.

The chain uses TRBV25-1 and TRBJ1-1, with D unresolved. Germline V gene data show CDR1 as MGHDK and CDR2 as SYGVNS. Trimming stripped 8 bases from V and 0 bases from J, with 13 bases between. This CDR3 is built from 14 residues. This chain's CDR3 is CASSRGKMNTEAFF. Written as DNA, the CDR3 is TGTGCCAGCTCCCGAGGGAAAATGAACACTGAAGCTTTCTTT. Looking up the rest from reference TRBV25-1 and TRBJ1-1 gives the full variable domain: EADIYQTPRYLVIGTGKKITLECSQTMGHDKMYWYQQDPGMELHLIHYSYGVNSTEKGDLSSESTVSRIRTEHFPLTLESARPSHTSQYLCASSRGKMNTEAFFGQGTRLTVV.

The V gene is TRBV10-3, the J gene TRBJ1-5, with D uncertain. This CDR3 comprises 13 residues. Germline values: CDR1 ENHRY, CDR2 SYGVKD. The germline V and J ends were trimmed by 5 bases and 7 bases, with 12 bases remaining between them. This CDR3 is CAISKQERQPQHF. Here the CDR3 DNA reads TGTGCCATCAGTAAACAAGAGAGACAGCCCCAGCATTTT.

The chain carries TRBV30 and TRBJ2-7; no firm D call. The CDR3 has 11 amino acids. Germline lookup yields CDR1 GTSNPN and CDR2 SVGIG (reference sequence). Trimming removed 7 bases at V and 6 bases at J, with 13 bases between. The CDR3: CALSWAGEQYF. In DNA form, the CDR3 reads TGTGCCTTATCCTGGGCCGGCGAGCAGTACTTC.

This sequence joins TRBV19 and TRBJ1-5; D gene uncertain. Germline assignment: CDR1 LNHDA and CDR2 SQIVND (reference sequence). The CDR3 is 14 residues long. V shed 3 bases and J shed 0 bases, with 6 bases lying between them. The CDR3 region has the DNA TGTGCCAGTAGTATTGAGGCTAGCAATCAGCCCCAGCATTTT. It translates to CASSIEASNQPQHF.

The CDR3: CASSFLNTEAFF. In DNA form, the CDR3 reads TGCGCCAGCAGCTTTTTGAACACTGAAGCTTTCTTT. The chain recombines TRBV5-1 with TRBJ1-1; the D is unclear. Trimming removed 2 bases at V and 0 bases at J, with 2 bases between. The CDR3 sequence is 12 residues long. The germline gives CDR1 SGHRS, CDR2 YFSETQ.

This chain connects TRBV7-3 to TRBJ2-1; TRBD2 matches 12 bases. The junction had 2 bases not matched to a gene; V was cut back by 4 bases and J by 4 bases. The germline CDR1 and CDR2 sequences are SGHTA and FQGTGA. The CDR3 covers 15 residues. CDR3 sequence (DNA): TGTGCCAGCAGCTGGGGACTAGCGGGTTACAATGAGCAGTTCTTC. The encoded protein is CASSWGLAGYNEQFF.

The chain employs TRBV2 and TRBJ1-2; D not resolved. The CDR3 runs 14 residues. The germline V gene encodes CDR1 SNHLY and CDR2 FYNNEI. V gave up 4 bases and J gave up 4 bases, with 13 bases separating them. CDR3 nucleotide sequence: TGTGCCAGCAGTGGTATGGTCCGCACCTATGGCTACACCTTC. Protein product: CASSGMVRTYGYTF.

This clonotype has a handful of counts. The V call is TRBV20-1, the J call TRBJ1-2, with D unresolved. The ends were cut back, 3 bases at V and 6 bases at J, with 8 bases in the middle. Germline values: CDR1 DFQATT, CDR2 SNEGSKA (reference sequence). This CDR3 is built from 11 residues. The CDR3 DNA reads as TGCAGTGCTAGGGCGCGGGATGGCTACACCTTC. Amino acid sequence: CSARARDGYTF.

This clonotype was recorded a few times. The chain carries TRBV3-1 and TRBJ1-6; D remains unclear. The CDR3 runs 15 residues. Germline V CDR1 and CDR2: LGHDT, YNNKEL (reference sequence). Trimming left V 1 base short and J 8 bases short, with 12 bases between. The CDR3 reads CASSQVVPFYSPLHF. The CDR3 DNA reads as TGTGCCAGCAGCCAAGTTGTTCCGTTCTATTCACCCCTCCACTTT.

This clonotype has more than one count but fewer than ten. The gene calls are TRBV7-3 and TRBJ1-1; no clear D. Per germline, CDR1 SGHTA and CDR2 FQGTGA. The CDR3 runs 13 residues. V was pared by 2 bases and J by 2 bases, with 6 bases between. CDR3 nucleotide sequence: TGTGCCAGCAGCTTAGCCCACAACACTGAAGCTTTCTTT. Translated, it gives CASSLAHNTEAFF.

The J gene is TRBJ2-5, the V gene TRBV20-1; 12 bases agree with TRBD2. Germline CDR1 and CDR2: DFQATT and SNEGSKA (reference sequence). The CDR3 extends over 16 amino acids. The trim removed 2 bases at V and 5 bases at J, leaving 9 bases unmatched. CDR3 amino acids: CSARPSGRALGETQYF. The CDR3, as DNA: TGCAGTGCTAGACCTAGCGGGAGGGCCCTCGGGGAGACCCAGTACTTC.

In its sample, this clonotype is large. The chain recombines TRBV30 with TRBJ1-1, with 11 bases identical to TRBD1. The V segment lost 0 bases and the J segment 9 bases; nucleotides outside the gene matches: 6. Germline V gives CDR1 GTSNPN, CDR2 SVGIG (reference sequence). CDR3 length: 14 residues. The CDR3 DNA follows: TGTGCCTGGAGTGTACAAAGGACAGGGGGCAAAGCTTTCTTT. This translates into CAWSVQRTGGKAFF.

This sequence joins TRBV7-2 and TRBJ2-1; 9 bases agree with TRBD2. This CDR3 contains 16 residues. Per germline, CDR1 SGHTA and CDR2 FQGNSA. Trimming cost V 3 bases and J 4 bases; bases outside gene matches: 7. CDR3 bases: TGTGCCAGCAGCTTCCTTAGCGGGAGTGTTTACAATGAGCAGTTCTTC. It yields the protein CASSFLSGSVYNEQFF.

This clonotype has just a few counts. The gene calls are TRBV6-5 and TRBJ1-1; D may be TRBD1 (5 bases). The CDR3 sequence is 14 residues long. V lost 6 bases to trimming and J lost 4 bases, with 15 bases between them. Germline V gene data show CDR1 as MNHEY and CDR2 as SVGAGI. The CDR3 nucleotides read TGTGCCAGCAGCCGCCGGGACGTGGGCACTGAAGCTTTCTTT. This sequence encodes CASSRRDVGTEAFF.

This clonotype was picked up one time. J is TRBJ1-2 and V is TRBV5-1; no definite D call. Germline loops: CDR1 SGHRS, CDR2 YFSETQ. The V gene lost 4 bases and the J gene lost 6 bases, with 16 bases spanning the gap. The CDR3 loop spans 14 amino acids. The CDR3 here is CASSPMDGINGYTF. The CDR3 region has the DNA TGCGCCAGCAGCCCTATGGACGGTATTAATGGCTACACCTTC.

This clonotype has more than one count but fewer than ten. The chain recombines TRBV7-9 with TRBJ2-2; the match to TRBD2 covers 10 bases. The CDR3 is made up of 16 amino acids. J was trimmed by 1 base and V by 6 bases; bases with no gene match: 5. Germline values: CDR1 SEHNR, CDR2 FQNEAQ (reference sequence). DNA of the CDR3: TGTGCCAGCAGGTCTAGCGGGAGCTTGAACACCGGGGAGCTGTTTTTT. This codes for CASRSSGSLNTGELFF.

Note on this clonotype: The conserved final phenylalanine or tryptophan is absent from the CDR3, which likely points to a read error. Because the CDR3's place on the DNA is in doubt, the DNA is left out and the CDR3 is given as listed by TCRdb. The chain links TRBV6-5 to TRBJ2-1; the tabulated D call, TRBD1, remains unverified against the DNA. Germline V gene lookup returns CDR1 MNHEY and CDR2 SVGAGI. Termini included, the CDR3 measures 8 amino acids. CDR3 sequence reads: CASSYPPR.

This clonotype appeared once. The gene calls are TRBV6-6 and TRBJ2-1, with no clear D. Trimming took off 4 bases at V and 0 bases at J, with 10 bases between the two ends. The germline gives CDR1 MNHNY, CDR2 SVGAGI (reference sequence). CDR3 length: 15 residues. DNA for the CDR3: TGTGCCAGCAGTTCCCCGCAACGCTCCTACAATGAGCAGTTCTTC. Translating it yields CASSSPQRSYNEQFF.

The rearrangement joins TRBV20-1 to TRBJ2-1; a possible D gene is TRBD2 (6 bases). CDR1 is DFQATT, CDR2 SNEGSKA, per germline (reference sequence). V was pared by 3 bases and J by 4 bases, with 19 bases between. The CDR3 sequence is 16 residues long. CDR3 DNA sequence: TGCAGTGCTAGGTTCACTAGCCTTGGGGGTTACAATGAGCAGTTCTTC. It specifies CSARFTSLGGYNEQFF.

This sequence joins TRBV6-5 and TRBJ1-5; no clear D gene. This CDR3 has 14 residues. Germline V gene lookup returns CDR1 MNHEY and CDR2 SVGAGI. The V gene lost 8 bases and the J gene lost 0 bases, with 11 bases spanning the gap. The DNA for the CDR3 is TGTGCCAGCCGCGACGCAGGTAGCAATCAGCCCCAGCATTTT. Translated: CASRDAGSNQPQHF.

This clonotype is labeled large. The CDR3 sequence: CASSLGLEGQPQHF. The CDR3 DNA reads as TGTGCCAGCAGTTTGGGGTTAGAGGGACAGCCCCAGCATTTT. This sequence joins TRBV7-9 and TRBJ1-5; no clear D gene. Germline V gives CDR1 SEHNR, CDR2 FQNEAQ (reference sequence). The ends were cut back, 6 bases at V and 7 bases at J, with 16 bases in the middle. This CDR3 contains 14 residues.

Details on this clonotype: This may stem from a read error, because a much larger clone lies one nucleotide away. This chain connects TRBV6-4 to TRBJ1-1; D is ambiguous. V dropped 4 bases and J dropped 4 bases, with 13 bases sitting between them. The CDR3 is made up of 14 amino acids. The germline CDR1 and CDR2 sequences are MRHNA and SNTAGT. The CDR3 nucleotides read TGTGCCAGCAGTGGCTCCGCGATGGCCACTGAAGCTTTCTTT. Protein product: CASSGSAMATEAFF.

The chain has TRBV27 and TRBJ1-2; the match to TRBD1 covers 10 bases. V lost 3 bases, J lost 4 bases, and 5 bases stayed unmatched. The CDR3 length is 15 residues. Germline lookup yields CDR1 MNHEY and CDR2 SMNVEV (reference sequence). CDR3 DNA sequence: TGTGCCAGCAGTTTGGGGACAGGGGCTCTCTATGGCTACACCTTC. It translates to CASSLGTGALYGYTF.

This clonotype was found a few times. This chain connects TRBV5-6 to TRBJ2-3; D is uncertain. Between the trimmed V and J ends, which lost 3 bases and 4 bases, there was a span of 6 bases. CDR1 SGHDT and CDR2 YYEEEE come from the germline V gene. This CDR3 comprises 12 residues. CDR3: CASSSIADTQYF. The CDR3 nucleotides read TGTGCCAGCAGCTCCATAGCAGATACGCAGTATTTT.

This clonotype was seen more than once but under ten times. The chain is built from TRBV10-3 and TRBJ1-2, with D uncertain. Trimming pared 6 bases from V and 8 bases from J, leaving 13 bases between. In germline, CDR1 is ENHRY, CDR2 SYGVKD. This CDR3 comprises 12 residues. The CDR3 region has the DNA TGTGCCATCAGGGAGACGGAAAGAGGCTACACCTTC. Amino acid sequence: CAIRETERGYTF.

This clonotype has a handful of counts. V usage is TRBV30 and J usage is TRBJ2-7; tentative D call: TRBD1 (6 bases). Trimming took off 5 bases at V and 6 bases at J, with 11 bases between the two ends. The CDR3 sequence is 11 residues long. The germline V gene has CDR1 GTSNPN and CDR2 SVGIG (reference sequence). In DNA, the CDR3 is TGTGCCTGGGACAGGCGGCGCGAGCAGTACTTC. Its protein is CAWDRRREQYF.

The chain recombines TRBV7-8 with TRBJ2-1; D remains ambiguous. Between the trimmed V and J ends, which lost 2 bases and 5 bases, there was a span of 4 bases. CDR1 SGHVS and CDR2 FQNEAQ come from the germline V gene. The CDR3 sequence is 12 residues long. CDR3 sequence (DNA): TGTGCCAGCAGCTTAATGGACAATGAGCAGTTCTTC. Amino acid sequence: CASSLMDNEQFF.